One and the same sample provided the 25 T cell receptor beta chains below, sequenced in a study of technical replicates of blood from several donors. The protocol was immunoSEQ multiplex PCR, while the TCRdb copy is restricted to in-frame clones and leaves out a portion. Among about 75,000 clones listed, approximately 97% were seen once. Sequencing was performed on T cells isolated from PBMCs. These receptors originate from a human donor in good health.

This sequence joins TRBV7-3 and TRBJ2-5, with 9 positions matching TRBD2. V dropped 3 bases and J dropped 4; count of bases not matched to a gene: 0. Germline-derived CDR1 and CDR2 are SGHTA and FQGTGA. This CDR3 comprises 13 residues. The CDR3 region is CASSLTSGETQYF. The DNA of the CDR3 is TGTGCCAGCAGCTTGACTAGCGGAGAGACCCAGTACTTC.

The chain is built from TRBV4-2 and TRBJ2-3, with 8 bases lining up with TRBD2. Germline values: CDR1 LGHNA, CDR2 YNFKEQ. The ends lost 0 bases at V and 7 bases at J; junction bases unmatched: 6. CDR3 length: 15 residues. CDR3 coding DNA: TGTGCCAGCAGCCAAGACCCGGGAGGGCCGAATACGCAGTATTTT. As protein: CASSQDPGGPNTQYF.

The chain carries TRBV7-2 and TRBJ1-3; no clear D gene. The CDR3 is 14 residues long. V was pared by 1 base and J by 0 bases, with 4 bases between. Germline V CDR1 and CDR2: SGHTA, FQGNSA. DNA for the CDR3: TGTGCCAGCAGCTTAGACAGCTCTGGAAACACCATATATTTT. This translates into CASSLDSSGNTIYF.

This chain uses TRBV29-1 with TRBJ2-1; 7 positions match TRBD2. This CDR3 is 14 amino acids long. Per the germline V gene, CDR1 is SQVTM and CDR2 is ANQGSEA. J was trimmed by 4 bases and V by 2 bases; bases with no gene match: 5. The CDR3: CSVESLAAYNEQFF. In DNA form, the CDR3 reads TGCAGCGTTGAAAGTCTAGCGGCTTACAATGAGCAGTTCTTC.

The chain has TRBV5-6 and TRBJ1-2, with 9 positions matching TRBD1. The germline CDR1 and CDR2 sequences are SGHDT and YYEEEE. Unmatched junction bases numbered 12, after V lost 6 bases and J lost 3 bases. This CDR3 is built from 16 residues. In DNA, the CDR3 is TGTGCCAGCATCATTTGGCTCGGGACAGGGTACTATGGCTACACCTTC. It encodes CASIIWLGTGYYGYTF.

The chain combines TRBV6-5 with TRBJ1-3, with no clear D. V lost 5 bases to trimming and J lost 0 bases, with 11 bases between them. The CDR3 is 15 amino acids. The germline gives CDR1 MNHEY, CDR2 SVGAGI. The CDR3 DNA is TGTGCCAGCAGTCCCAATGAGTTCTCTGGAAACACCATATATTTT. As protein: CASSPNEFSGNTIYF.

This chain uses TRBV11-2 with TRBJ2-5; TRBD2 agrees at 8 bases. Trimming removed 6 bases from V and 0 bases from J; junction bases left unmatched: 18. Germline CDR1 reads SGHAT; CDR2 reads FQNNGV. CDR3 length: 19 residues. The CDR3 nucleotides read TGTGCCAGCAGTCGACACCCCGGGAGGGACCGTGGGTACCAAGAGACCCAGTACTTC. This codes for CASSRHPGRDRGYQETQYF.

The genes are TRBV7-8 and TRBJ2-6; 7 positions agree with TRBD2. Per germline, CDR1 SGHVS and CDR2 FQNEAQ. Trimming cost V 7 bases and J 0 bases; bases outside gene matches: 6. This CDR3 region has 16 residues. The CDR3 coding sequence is TGTGCCAGCATAACGGGGGGATACTCTGGGGCCAACGTCCTGACTTTC. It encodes CASITGGYSGANVLTF.

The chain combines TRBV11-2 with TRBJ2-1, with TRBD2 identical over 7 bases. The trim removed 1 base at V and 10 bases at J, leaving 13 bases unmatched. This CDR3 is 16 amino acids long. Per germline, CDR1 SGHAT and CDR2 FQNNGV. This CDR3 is CASSLVEASGKIEQFF. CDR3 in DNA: TGTGCCAGCAGCTTAGTTGAAGCTAGCGGAAAGATCGAGCAGTTCTTC.

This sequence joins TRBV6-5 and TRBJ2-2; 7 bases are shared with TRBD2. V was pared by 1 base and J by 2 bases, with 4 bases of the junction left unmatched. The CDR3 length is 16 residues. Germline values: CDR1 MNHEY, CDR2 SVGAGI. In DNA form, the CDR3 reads TGTGCCAGCAGTTACTGGTTAGCGGGTAACACCGGGGAGCTGTTTTTT. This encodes CASSYWLAGNTGELFF.

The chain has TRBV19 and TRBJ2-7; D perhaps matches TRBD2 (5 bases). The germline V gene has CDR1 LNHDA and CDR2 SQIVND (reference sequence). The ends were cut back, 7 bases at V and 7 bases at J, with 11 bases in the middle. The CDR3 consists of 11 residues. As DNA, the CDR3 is TGTGCCAGTACCTATGGGGAGGAGCAGTACTTC. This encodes CASTYGEEQYF.

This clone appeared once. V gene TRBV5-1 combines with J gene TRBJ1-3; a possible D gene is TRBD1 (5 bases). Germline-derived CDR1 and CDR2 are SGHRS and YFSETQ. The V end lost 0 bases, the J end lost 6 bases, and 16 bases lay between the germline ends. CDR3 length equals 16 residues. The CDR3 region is CASSLVGEGIENTIYF. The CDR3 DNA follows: TGCGCCAGCAGCTTGGTAGGGGAAGGGATTGAAAACACCATATATTTT.

CDR3 coding DNA: TGCAGCGTTGAAAAGACAGGGGGGTCGAAGATAGGCGAGCAGTACTTC. Protein: CSVEKTGGSKIGEQYF. This chain joins TRBV29-1 and TRBJ2-7, with 9 bases fitting TRBD1. Germline V gene lookup returns CDR1 SQVTM and CDR2 ANQGSEA. CDR3 size: 16 residues. J gave up 6 bases and V 2 bases, and 14 bases lay outside the gene matches.

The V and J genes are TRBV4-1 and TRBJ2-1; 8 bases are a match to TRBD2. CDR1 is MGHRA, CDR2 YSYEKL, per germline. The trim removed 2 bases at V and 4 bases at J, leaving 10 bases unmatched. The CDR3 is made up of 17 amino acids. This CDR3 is CASSQTLADSRYNEQFF. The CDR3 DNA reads TGCGCCAGCAGCCAAACACTAGCGGATAGTCGGTACAATGAGCAGTTCTTC.

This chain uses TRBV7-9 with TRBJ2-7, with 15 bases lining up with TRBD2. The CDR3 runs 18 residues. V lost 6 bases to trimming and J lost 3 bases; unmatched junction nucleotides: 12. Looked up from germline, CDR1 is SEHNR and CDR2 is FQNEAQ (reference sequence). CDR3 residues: CASSLMGLAGGSDYEQYF. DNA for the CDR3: TGTGCCAGCAGTTTGATGGGACTAGCGGGGGGATCTGACTACGAGCAGTACTTC.

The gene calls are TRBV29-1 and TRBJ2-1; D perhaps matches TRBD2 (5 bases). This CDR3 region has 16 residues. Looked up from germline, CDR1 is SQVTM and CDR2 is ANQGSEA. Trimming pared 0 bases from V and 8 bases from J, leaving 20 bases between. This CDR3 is CSVEDLLRRSSDEQFF. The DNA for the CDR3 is TGCAGCGTTGAAGATCTTCTTAGGAGGTCCTCCGATGAGCAGTTCTTC.

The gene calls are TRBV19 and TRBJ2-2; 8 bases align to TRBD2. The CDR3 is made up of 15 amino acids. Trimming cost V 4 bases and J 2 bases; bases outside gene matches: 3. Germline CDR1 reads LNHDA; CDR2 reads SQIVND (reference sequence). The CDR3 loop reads CASSKAGVNTGELFF. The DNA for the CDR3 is TGTGCCAGTAGTAAAGCGGGAGTAAACACCGGGGAGCTGTTTTTT.

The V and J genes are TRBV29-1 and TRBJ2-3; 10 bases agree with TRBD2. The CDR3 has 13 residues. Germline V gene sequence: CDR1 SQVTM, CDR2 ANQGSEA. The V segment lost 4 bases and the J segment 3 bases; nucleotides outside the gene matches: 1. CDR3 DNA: TGCAGCGTTGCTAGCGGGAGAACAGATACGCAGTATTTT. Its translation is CSVASGRTDTQYF.

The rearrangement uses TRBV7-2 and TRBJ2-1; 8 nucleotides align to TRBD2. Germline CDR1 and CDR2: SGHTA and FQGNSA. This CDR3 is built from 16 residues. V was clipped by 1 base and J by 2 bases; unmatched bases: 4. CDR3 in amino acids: CASSLEREFPYNEQFF. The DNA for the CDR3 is TGTGCCAGCAGCTTAGAGCGGGAGTTCCCCTACAATGAGCAGTTCTTC.

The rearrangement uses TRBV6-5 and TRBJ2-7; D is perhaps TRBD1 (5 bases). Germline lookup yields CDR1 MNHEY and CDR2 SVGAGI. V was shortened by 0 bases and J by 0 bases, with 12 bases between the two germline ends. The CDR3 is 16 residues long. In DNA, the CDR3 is TGTGCCAGCAGTTACTCGATTTGGGGCACCTCCTACGAGCAGTACTTC. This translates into CASSYSIWGTSYEQYF.

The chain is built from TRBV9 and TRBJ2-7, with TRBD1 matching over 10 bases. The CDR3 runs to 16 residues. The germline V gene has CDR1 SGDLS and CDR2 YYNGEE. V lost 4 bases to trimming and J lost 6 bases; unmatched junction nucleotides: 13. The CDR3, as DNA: TGTGCCAGCAGCCTTTCCGGGACAGGGGTGAAAAGCGAGCAGTACTTC. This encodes CASSLSGTGVKSEQYF.

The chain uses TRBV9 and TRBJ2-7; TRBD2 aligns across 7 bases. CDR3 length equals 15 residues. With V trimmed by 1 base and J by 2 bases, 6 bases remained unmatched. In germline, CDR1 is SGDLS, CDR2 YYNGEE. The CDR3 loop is CASSVSGGSPYEQYF. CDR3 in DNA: TGTGCCAGCAGCGTAAGTGGCGGGAGCCCCTACGAGCAGTACTTC.

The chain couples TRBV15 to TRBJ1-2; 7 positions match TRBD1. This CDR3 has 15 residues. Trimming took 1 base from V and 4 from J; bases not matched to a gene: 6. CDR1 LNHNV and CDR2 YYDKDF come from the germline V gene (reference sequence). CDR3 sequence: CATSRVQGVTYGYTF. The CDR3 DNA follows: TGTGCCACCAGCAGAGTGCAGGGGGTAACCTATGGCTACACCTTC.

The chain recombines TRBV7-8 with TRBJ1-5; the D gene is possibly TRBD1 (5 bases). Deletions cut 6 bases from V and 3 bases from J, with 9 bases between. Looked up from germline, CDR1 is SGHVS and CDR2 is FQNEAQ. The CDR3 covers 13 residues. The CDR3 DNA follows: TGTGCCAGCAGTGGGGGGTACAATCAGCCCCAGCATTTT. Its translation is CASSGGYNQPQHF.

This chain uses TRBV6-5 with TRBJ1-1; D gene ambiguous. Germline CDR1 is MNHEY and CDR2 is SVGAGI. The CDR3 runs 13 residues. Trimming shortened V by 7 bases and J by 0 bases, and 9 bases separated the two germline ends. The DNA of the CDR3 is TGTGCCAGCAAATCAAACATGAACACTGAAGCTTTCTTT. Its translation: CASKSNMNTEAFF.